Sequencing of this T cell receptor (beta chain) was carried out in a study of early T cells in non-severe SARS-CoV-2 infection. Across the study: The authors sequenced bulk RNA from unsorted whole blood, leaving chains unpaired.

Each single cDNA molecule received a unique molecular identifier. From the 5' RACE reads, TCRdb called clonotypes with MiXCR, one entry per CDR3 protein. This sample has fewer than 85,000 distinct CDR3 sequences; about 12% occur once, and the top ten carry about 5%. This clonotype was picked up a small number of times. Its specificity is not known. Findings of the study overall: A preference for anti-spike CD8 responses marked VDJdb matching, which missed private and CD4 specificities.

The CDR3 length is 14 residues. Germline V lookup: CDR1 SGHNT, CDR2 YYREEE (reference sequence). V lost 1 base to trimming and J lost 4 bases; unmatched junction nucleotides: 3. The chain uses TRBV5-4 and TRBJ2-3, with 7 nucleotides matching TRBD2. Source material: whole blood. This receptor was identified in an adult who was a healthcare worker with PCR-confirmed SARS-CoV-2 infection or an uninfected control (not recorded which). For the CDR3, the DNA is TGTGCCAGCAGCTTGTGGGGACTATCAGATACGCAGTATTTT. Translated, it gives CASSLWGLSDTQYF.